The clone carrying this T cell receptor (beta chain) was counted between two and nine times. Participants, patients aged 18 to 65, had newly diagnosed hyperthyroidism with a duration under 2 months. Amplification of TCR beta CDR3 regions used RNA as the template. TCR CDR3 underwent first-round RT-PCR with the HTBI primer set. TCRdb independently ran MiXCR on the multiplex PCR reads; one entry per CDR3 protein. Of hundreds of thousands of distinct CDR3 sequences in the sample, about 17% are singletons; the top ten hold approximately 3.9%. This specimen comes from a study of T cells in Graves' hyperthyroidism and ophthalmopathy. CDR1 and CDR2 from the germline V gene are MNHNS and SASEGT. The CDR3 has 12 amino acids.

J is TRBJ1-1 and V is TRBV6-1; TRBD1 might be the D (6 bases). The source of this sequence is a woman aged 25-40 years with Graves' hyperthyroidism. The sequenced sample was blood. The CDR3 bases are TGTGCAGCACTCACAGGGAAGACTGAAGCTTTCTTT. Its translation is CAALTGKTEAFF.